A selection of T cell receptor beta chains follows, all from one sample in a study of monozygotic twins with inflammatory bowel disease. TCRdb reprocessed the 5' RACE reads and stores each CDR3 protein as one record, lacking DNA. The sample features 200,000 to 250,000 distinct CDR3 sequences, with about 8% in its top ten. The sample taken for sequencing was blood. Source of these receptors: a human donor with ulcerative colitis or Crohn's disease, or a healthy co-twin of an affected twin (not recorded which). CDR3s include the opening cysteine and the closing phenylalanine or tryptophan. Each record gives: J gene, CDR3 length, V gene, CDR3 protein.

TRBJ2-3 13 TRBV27 CASSSPAQDTQYF
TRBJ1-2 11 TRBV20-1 CSVEVNYGYTF
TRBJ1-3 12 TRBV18 CASSPKGNTIYF
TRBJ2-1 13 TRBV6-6 CASSGTGPGEQFF
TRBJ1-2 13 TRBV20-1 CSADDRAHYGYTF
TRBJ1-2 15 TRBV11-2 CASSTGTGGDYGYTF
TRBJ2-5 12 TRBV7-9 CASKRTMETQYF
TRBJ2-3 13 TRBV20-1 CSAQTDVPDTQYF
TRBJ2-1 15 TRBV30 CAWRRTSVSYNEQFF
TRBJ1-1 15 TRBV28 CASSRDIPVNTEAFF
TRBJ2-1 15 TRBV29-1 CSAPMGGSYTDEQFF
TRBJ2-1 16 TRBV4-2 CASSQLGTSGINEQFF
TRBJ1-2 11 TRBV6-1 CASILGYGYTF
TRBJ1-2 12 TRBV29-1 CSVVGESYGYTF